A single sample gave rise to the 24 T cell receptor beta chains below, sequenced in a study of regulatory T cells in long-lasting Graves disease. Arm-PCR with iRepertoire HTBI primers amplified the CDR3 regions for these TCR beta libraries. TCRdb passed the multiplex PCR reads through MiXCR, listing each CDR3 protein once. Found here are 350,000 to 550,000 distinct CDR3 sequences, approximately 16% of them singletons; the top ten hold roughly 23%. Described time point: newly diagnosed GD, antithyroid drugs for less than 3 months. Making the TCR library involved RNA that had been extracted from PBMCs. The same sample was also used in a study of T cells in Graves' hyperthyroidism and ophthalmopathy.

The specimen was peripheral blood mononuclear cells (PBMCs), collected at new diagnosis, from a patient treated with antithyroid drugs. These TCRs come from a woman younger than 30 with Graves disease.

This clonotype came up many times. V and J are TRBV13 and TRBJ1-1, with 7 bases aligning to TRBD1. Per germline, CDR1 PRHDT and CDR2 FYEKMQ (reference sequence). The CDR3 has 14 amino acids. Trimming took 9 bases from V and 6 from J; bases not matched to a gene: 13. CDR3 in amino acids: CASYQTGYHAEAFF. CDR3 nucleotides: TGTGCCAGTTATCAGACAGGGTATCATGCTGAAGCTTTCTTT.

The table lists this clonotype with many counts. The chain links TRBV4-2 to TRBJ2-7, with a possible D match to TRBD2 (7 bases). Germline values: CDR1 LGHNA, CDR2 YNFKEQ. Trimming took 0 bases from V and 0 from J, leaving 15 bases between them. This CDR3 is built from 17 residues. The DNA for the CDR3 is TGTGCCAGCAGCCAAGACGCAGCGGGACAACTCTCCTACGAGCAGTACTTC. Amino acid sequence: CASSQDAAGQLSYEQYF.

The genes are TRBV7-8 and TRBJ2-1; either TRBD1 or TRBD2 may fit D (6 bases each). V lost 0 bases and J 8 bases, leaving 11 bases between the germline ends. Germline CDR1 SGHVS, CDR2 FQNEAQ. The CDR3 totals 14 residues. As DNA, the CDR3 is TGTGCCAGCAGCTTAGCCCGGGGGCCCTATGAGCAGTTCTTC. It encodes CASSLARGPYEQFF.

The J gene is TRBJ2-7, the V gene TRBV28; TRBD2 matches 15 bases. J gave up 9 bases and V 6 bases, and 3 bases lay outside the gene matches. The CDR3 runs to 13 residues. Germline V gene lookup returns CDR1 MDHEN and CDR2 SYDVKM. CDR3 nucleotides: TGTGCCAGCAGCCCGGGACTAGCGGGAGGGCAGTACTTC. It encodes CASSPGLAGGQYF. Based on the CDR3 plus reference TRBV28 and TRBJ2-7, the full variable domain is DVKVTQSSRYLVKRTGEKVFLECVQDMDHENMFWYRQDPGLGLRLIYFSYDVKMKEKGDIPEGYSVSREKKERFSLILESASTNQTSMYLCASSPGLAGGQYFGPGTRLTVT.

This chain links TRBV20-1 with TRBJ2-2, with 12 bases aligning to TRBD2. With V trimmed by 0 bases and J by 5 bases, 1 base remained unmatched. The germline gives CDR1 DFQATT, CDR2 SNEGSKA (reference sequence). The CDR3 totals 15 residues. CDR3 sequence reads: CSARDLAGGTGELFF. The DNA of the CDR3 is TGCAGTGCTAGAGATCTAGCGGGAGGGACCGGGGAGCTGTTTTTT.

This clonotype was picked up a small number of times. A clone one base away is much larger, so this may be a read error. The chain links TRBV15 to TRBJ1-2; 7 bases are shared with TRBD1. From germline, CDR1 is LNHNV and CDR2 YYDKDF (reference sequence). The CDR3 contains 12 residues. The CDR3 DNA sequence: TGTGCCGCCAGCAGGGACAGTAACGGCTACACCTTC. This codes for CAASRDSNGYTF.

There are a few counts of this clonotype. This chain uses TRBV6-1 with TRBJ2-7; 8 bases fit TRBD1. The CDR3 sequence is 17 residues long. V shed 6 bases and J 5 bases; nucleotides not matched to a gene: 18. Germline lookup yields CDR1 MNHNS and CDR2 SASEGT. The CDR3 sequence: CASRPRPGGLLRNEQYF. DNA for the CDR3: TGTGCCAGCAGACCCCGACCAGGGGGCCTACTTCGGAACGAGCAGTACTTC.

This clonotype showed up many times. The rearrangement uses TRBV28 and TRBJ2-1; D ambiguous. Between the trimmed V and J ends, which lost 7 bases and 12 bases, there was a span of 10 bases. The CDR3 runs 10 residues. CDR1 MDHEN and CDR2 SYDVKM come from the germline V gene. The CDR3 spells CASIRVRQFF. The CDR3 DNA reads as TGTGCCAGCATAAGGGTCAGGCAGTTCTTC.

This clonotype was observed a few times. V gene TRBV6-9 combines with J gene TRBJ1-6; D remains unclear. Germline CDR1 and CDR2: MNHGY and SVAAGI. The CDR3 is made up of 17 amino acids. The germline V and J ends were trimmed by 3 bases and 4 bases, with 16 bases remaining between them. The CDR3 DNA reads TGTGCCAGCAGTTACCCCGCTGCCGGGAATTATAATTCACCCCTCCACTTT. Translated: CASSYPAAGNYNSPLHF.

This clonotype was counted many times. J is TRBJ2-3 and V is TRBV5-5, with D perhaps matching TRBD1 (5 bases). Trimming left V 0 bases short and J 4 bases short, with 15 bases between. The CDR3 totals 16 residues. Germline loops: CDR1 SGHKS, CDR2 YYEKEE (reference sequence). The CDR3 region is CASSLVSPRGADTQYF. CDR3 DNA sequence: TGTGCCAGCAGCTTGGTCAGTCCAAGGGGCGCAGATACGCAGTATTTT.

This clonotype was detected many times. V usage is TRBV7-2 and J usage is TRBJ2-6; D remains unclear. The V gene lost 2 bases and the J gene lost 0 bases, with 5 bases spanning the gap. CDR1 is SGHTA and CDR2 is FQGNSA in the germline V gene. The CDR3 loop spans 15 amino acids. DNA of the CDR3: TGTGCCAGCAGCTTATATGACTCTGGGGCCAACGTCCTGACTTTC. It specifies CASSLYDSGANVLTF.

In this sample, this clonotype turned up many times. The chain carries TRBV7-2 and TRBJ2-7, with D unclear. This CDR3 contains 12 residues. Germline V gene lookup returns CDR1 SGHTA and CDR2 FQGNSA. Trimming stripped 0 bases from V and 7 bases from J, with 7 bases between. CDR3 coding DNA: TGTGCCAGCAGCTTAGCGGACGTTGAGCAGTACTTC. As protein: CASSLADVEQYF.

In the case of this clonotype: A read error may produce the germline difference seen at one junction end. The chain has TRBV28 and TRBJ2-2; 8 nucleotides match TRBD1. The germline V gene encodes CDR1 MDHEN and CDR2 SYDVKM. This CDR3 has 15 residues. The CDR3 bases are TGTGCCAGCTATCCGGGACAGGAGAACACCGGGGAGCTGCTTTTT. Its translation: CASYPGQENTGELLF.

V and J are TRBV29-1 and TRBJ2-1; D is undetermined. The V gene's germline CDR1 is SQVTM and CDR2 ANQGSEA. V lost 7 bases to trimming and J lost 6 bases, with 7 bases between them. The CDR3 sequence is 10 residues long. CDR3 DNA: TGCAGCGCCGGTGGCAATGAGCAGTTCTTC. Translated: CSAGGNEQFF.

In the case of this clonotype: Just one base apart from a much larger clone, this may be a read error. This rearrangement joins TRBV28 to TRBJ2-4; D gene ambiguous. Trimming shortened V by 5 bases and J by 0 bases, and 20 bases separated the two germline ends. The CDR3 covers 18 residues. CDR1 MDHEN and CDR2 SYDVKM come from the germline V gene. The CDR3 here is CASSLGWAGELAKNIQYF. The CDR3 DNA reads TGTGCCAGCAGTCTCGGATGGGCCGGAGAACTAGCCAAAAACATTCAGTACTTC.

This sequence joins TRBV7-2 and TRBJ2-1; D remains unclear. Trimming took off 3 bases at V and 6 bases at J, with 6 bases between the two ends. This CDR3 contains 12 residues. CDR1 is SGHTA, CDR2 FQGNSA, per germline. The CDR3 reads CASSFKGNEQFF. CDR3 bases: TGTGCCAGCAGCTTCAAGGGCAATGAGCAGTTCTTC.

This clonotype showed up just a few times. The rearrangement uses TRBV18 and TRBJ1-1; the D gene is possibly TRBD1 (6 bases). CDR3 size: 14 residues. The V gene's germline CDR1 is KGHSH and CDR2 LQKENI. V was cut by 8 bases and J by 0 bases, with 13 bases left in between. The CDR3 bases are TGTGCCAGCCGGGGGGGCGCTTTGAACACTGAAGCTTTCTTT. Amino acid sequence: CASRGGALNTEAFF.

This clonotype was seen ten or more times. CDR3 protein: CASSSYLLAGDDGEQFF. In nucleotides, the CDR3 is TGTGCCAGCAGTAGCTATTTGTTGGCAGGGGATGATGGTGAGCAGTTCTTC. The chain links TRBV28 to TRBJ2-1; D may be TRBD1 (6 bases). Deletions cut 5 bases from V and 9 bases from J, with 26 bases between. The V gene's germline CDR1 is MDHEN and CDR2 SYDVKM. This CDR3 is 17 amino acids long.

In its sample, this clonotype was seen many times. The chain couples TRBV2 to TRBJ2-5; D ambiguous. Trimming shortened V by 4 bases and J by 3 bases, and 12 bases separated the two germline ends. The CDR3 runs to 14 residues. Germline CDR1 reads SNHLY; CDR2 reads FYNNEI. CDR3 protein: CASSAPPGKETQYF. CDR3 DNA sequence: TGTGCCAGCAGTGCCCCACCTGGAAAAGAGACCCAGTACTTC.

This sequence joins TRBV19 and TRBJ2-7, with D possibly TRBD1 on 6 matching bases. CDR3 length equals 15 residues. V was cut by 4 bases and J by 3 bases, with 16 bases left in between. CDR1 and CDR2 (germline): LNHDA, SQIVND (reference sequence). CDR3 in amino acids: CASSTQTGSDYEQYF. CDR3 coding DNA: TGTGCCAGTAGTACCCAGACAGGATCAGACTACGAGCAGTACTTC.

The chain combines TRBV6-5 with TRBJ1-1; 7 nucleotides agree with TRBD1. V shed 2 bases, J shed 7 bases, and the junction held 4 bases outside the gene matches. This CDR3 region has 13 residues. The germline V gene encodes CDR1 MNHEY and CDR2 SVGAGI. CDR3 sequence: CASSYRGRREAFF. Written as DNA, the CDR3 is TGTGCCAGCAGTTACAGGGGGCGTCGTGAAGCTTTCTTT.

This clonotype appeared many times. The chain couples TRBV3-1 to TRBJ2-7, with no clear D. The CDR3 consists of 15 residues. The ends were cut back, 3 bases at V and 6 bases at J, with 18 bases in the middle. Germline V CDR1 and CDR2: LGHDT, YNNKEL (reference sequence). As DNA, the CDR3 is TGTGCCAGCAGCCAGATACGGACCCGCCTGAGCGAGCAGTACTTC. The encoded protein is CASSQIRTRLSEQYF.

This clonotype showed up just a few times. The rearrangement uses TRBV3-1 and TRBJ2-7, with 9 bases matching TRBD2. Looked up from germline, CDR1 is LGHDT and CDR2 is YNNKEL (reference sequence). V lost 3 bases to trimming and J lost 7 bases; unmatched junction nucleotides: 4. This CDR3 contains 13 residues. As DNA, the CDR3 is TGTGCCAGCAGCCAGGCGGGAGGGAGAGAGCAGTACTTC. It is translated as CASSQAGGREQYF.

This clonotype was counted ten times or more. CDR3 sequence (DNA): TGTGCCAGCAGCCCAGAGGGCAGCGGGAGACCTTTTGTCTACGAGCAGTACTTC. Residues: CASSPEGSGRPFVYEQYF. The gene calls are TRBV7-9 and TRBJ2-7, with TRBD2 identical over 8 bases. The CDR3 covers 18 residues. CDR1 is SEHNR and CDR2 is FQNEAQ in the germline V gene (reference sequence). After removal of 5 bases from V and 3 bases from J, the junction contained 18 bases not matched to a gene.